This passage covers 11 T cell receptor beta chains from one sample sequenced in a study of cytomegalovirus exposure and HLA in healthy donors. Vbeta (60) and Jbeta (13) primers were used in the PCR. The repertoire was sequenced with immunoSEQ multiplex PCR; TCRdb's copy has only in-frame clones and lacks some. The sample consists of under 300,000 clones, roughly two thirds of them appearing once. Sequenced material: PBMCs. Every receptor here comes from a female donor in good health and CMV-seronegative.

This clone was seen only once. The CDR3 loop reads CASSLMGSGSSNEQFF. As DNA, the CDR3 is TGTGCCAGCAGCTTAATGGGTAGCGGGAGTAGTAATGAGCAGTTCTTC. J is TRBJ2-1 and V is TRBV7-3; TRBD2 matches 9 bases. The germline V gene encodes CDR1 SGHTA and CDR2 FQGTGA. There are 16 residues in the CDR3. Trimming removed 1 base from V and 7 bases from J; junction bases left unmatched: 8. Full variable domain (missing parts from reference TRBV7-3 and TRBJ2-1): GAGVSQTPSNKVTEKGKYVELRCDPISGHTALYWYRQSLGQGPEFLIYFQGTGAADDSGLPNDRFFAVRPEGSVSTLKIQRTERGDSAVYLCASSLMGSGSSNEQFFGPGTRLTVL.

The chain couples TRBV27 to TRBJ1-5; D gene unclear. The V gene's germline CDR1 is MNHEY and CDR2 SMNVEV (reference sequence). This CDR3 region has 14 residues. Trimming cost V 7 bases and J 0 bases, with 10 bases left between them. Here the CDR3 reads CASKATNSNQPQHF. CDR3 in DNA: TGTGCCAGCAAGGCAACTAATAGCAATCAGCCCCAGCATTTT.

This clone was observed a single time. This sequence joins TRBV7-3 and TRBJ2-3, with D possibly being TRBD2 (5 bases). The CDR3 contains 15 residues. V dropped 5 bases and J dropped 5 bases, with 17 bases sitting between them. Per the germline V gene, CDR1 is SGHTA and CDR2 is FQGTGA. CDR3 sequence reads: CASSQRSGRIDTQYF. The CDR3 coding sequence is TGTGCCAGCAGCCAGAGAAGCGGTCGCATAGATACGCAGTATTTT.

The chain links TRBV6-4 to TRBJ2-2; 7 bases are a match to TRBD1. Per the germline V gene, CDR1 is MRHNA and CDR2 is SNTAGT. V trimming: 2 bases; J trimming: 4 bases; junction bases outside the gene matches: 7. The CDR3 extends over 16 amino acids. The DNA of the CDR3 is TGTGCCAGCAGTGACCGAGGGACAGAGGTCACCGGGGAGCTGTTTTTT. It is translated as CASSDRGTEVTGELFF.

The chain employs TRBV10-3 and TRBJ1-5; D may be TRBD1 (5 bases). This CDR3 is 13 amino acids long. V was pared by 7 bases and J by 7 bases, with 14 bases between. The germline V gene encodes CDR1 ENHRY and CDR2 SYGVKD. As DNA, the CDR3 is TGTGCCATCACCTGGTCATGGGGCCAGCCCCAGCATTTT. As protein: CAITWSWGQPQHF.

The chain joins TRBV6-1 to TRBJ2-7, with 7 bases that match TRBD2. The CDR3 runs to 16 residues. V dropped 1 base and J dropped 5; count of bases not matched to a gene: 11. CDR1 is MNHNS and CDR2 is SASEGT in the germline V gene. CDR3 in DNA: TGTGCCAGCAGTGAAGGAACGGGCGGGAGTGATCACGAGCAGTACTTC. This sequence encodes CASSEGTGGSDHEQYF.

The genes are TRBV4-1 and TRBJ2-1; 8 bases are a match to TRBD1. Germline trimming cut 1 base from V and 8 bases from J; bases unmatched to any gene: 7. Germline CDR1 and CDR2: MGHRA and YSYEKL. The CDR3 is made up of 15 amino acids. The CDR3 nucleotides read TGCGCCAGCAGCCAAGTATTGGACAGGGCTGATGAGCAGTTCTTC. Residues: CASSQVLDRADEQFF.

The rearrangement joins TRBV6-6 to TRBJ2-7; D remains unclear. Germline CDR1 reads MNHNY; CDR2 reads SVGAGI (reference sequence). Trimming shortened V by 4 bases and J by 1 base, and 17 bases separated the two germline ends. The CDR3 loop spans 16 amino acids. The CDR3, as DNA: TGTGCCAGCAGTTCTACCTACCATGATAGATCCTACGAGCAGTACTTC. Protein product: CASSSTYHDRSYEQYF.

The CDR3 loop reads CASRLTGDNSPLHF. CDR3 DNA sequence: TGTGCCAGCAGGCTGACAGGGGATAATTCACCCCTCCACTTT. The J gene is TRBJ1-6, the V gene TRBV6-1, with TRBD1 matching over 8 bases. The V segment lost 6 bases and the J segment 5 bases; nucleotides outside the gene matches: 3. The CDR3 is 14 residues long. Germline V lookup: CDR1 MNHNS, CDR2 SASEGT.

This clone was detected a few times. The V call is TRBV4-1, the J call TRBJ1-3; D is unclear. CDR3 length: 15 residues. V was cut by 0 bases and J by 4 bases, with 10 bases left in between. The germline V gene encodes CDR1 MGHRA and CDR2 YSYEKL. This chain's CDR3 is CASSQERHYGNTIYF. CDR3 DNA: TGCGCCAGCAGCCAAGAGAGACATTACGGAAACACCATATATTTT.

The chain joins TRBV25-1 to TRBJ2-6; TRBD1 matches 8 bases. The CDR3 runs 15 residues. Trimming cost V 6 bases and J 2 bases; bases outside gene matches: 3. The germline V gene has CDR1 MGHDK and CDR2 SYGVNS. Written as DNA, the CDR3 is TGTGCCAGCAGCGAACAGGGGGCTGGGGCCAACGTCCTGACTTTC. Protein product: CASSEQGAGANVLTF.